This TCR beta chain stems from a study of cytomegalovirus exposure and HLA in healthy donors. In germline, CDR1 is SEHNR, CDR2 FQNEAQ (reference sequence). The CDR3 has 15 amino acids. Use of 60 Vbeta and 13 Jbeta primers characterized the PCR. Produced via immunoSEQ multiplex PCR; TCRdb's table is partial and in-frame only. The sample has about 180,000 clones; about 80% are singletons. This clone was observed a few times. One junction end disagrees with the germline gene, perhaps due to a read error. The rearrangement joins TRBV7-9 to TRBJ2-4; 13 nucleotides match TRBD2. The sequence was obtained from a woman aged 60 to 75 in good health and CMV-seropositive. The sequenced material came from PBMCs. The chain's CDR3 is CASSLDGTSGNSQYF. CDR3 in DNA: TGTGCCAGCAGCTTAGACGGGACTAGCGGGAACAGTCAGTACTTC. Together with reference TRBV7-9 and TRBJ2-4, the CDR3 gives the full variable domain: DTGVSQNPRHKITKRGQNVTFRCDPISEHNRLYWYRQTLGQGPEFLTYFQNEAQLEKSRLLSDRFSAERPKGSFSTLEIQRTEQGDSAMYLCASSLDGTSGNSQYFGAGTRLSVL.